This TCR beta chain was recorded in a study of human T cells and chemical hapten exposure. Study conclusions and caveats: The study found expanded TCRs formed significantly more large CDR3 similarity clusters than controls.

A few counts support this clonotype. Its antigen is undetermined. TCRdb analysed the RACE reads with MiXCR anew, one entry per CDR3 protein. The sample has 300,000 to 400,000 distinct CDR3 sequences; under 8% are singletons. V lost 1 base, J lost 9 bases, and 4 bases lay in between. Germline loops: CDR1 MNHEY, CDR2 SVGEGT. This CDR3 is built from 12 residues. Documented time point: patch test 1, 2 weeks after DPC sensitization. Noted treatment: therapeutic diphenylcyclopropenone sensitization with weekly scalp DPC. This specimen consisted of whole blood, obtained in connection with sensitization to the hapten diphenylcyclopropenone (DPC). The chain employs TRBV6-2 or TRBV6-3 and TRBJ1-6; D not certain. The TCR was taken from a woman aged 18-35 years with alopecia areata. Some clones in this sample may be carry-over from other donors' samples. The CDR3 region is CASSYYGSPLHF. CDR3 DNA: TGTGCCAGCAGTTACTACGGTTCACCCCTCCACTTT.